This TCR beta chain derives from a study of T-cell memory formation after mild COVID-19. It was 5'RACE with constant-segment primers that produced the TCR alpha and TCR beta cDNA libraries, which carried sample barcodes and UMIs. TCRdb called the 5' RACE reads again in MiXCR, with one record for every CDR3 protein. Of about 150,000 distinct CDR3 sequences in the sample, about 15% are singletons; the top ten hold over 12%. In this sample, this clonotype turned up many times. Its antigen is still unknown. Findings and caveats of the study: Day 15 to 85 contracting clones showed balanced CD4/CD8; later expanders leaned CD4+. The appearance of some responding clones in pre-infection memory suggested that cross-reactive memory joined. Nothing showed for sure that second-wave clones peaking on day 37 were SARS-CoV-2 specific.

With V trimmed by 2 bases and J by 0 bases, 8 bases remained unmatched. CDR3 length: 19 amino acids. CDR1 is ENHRY and CDR2 is SYGVKD in the germline V gene. The TCR was taken from an adult woman who had mild COVID-19 (a few samples of this study predate the infection). Cell type and time point are not known. What was sequenced was PBMCs or a T cell subset sorted from them (not recorded which). This chain links TRBV10-3 with TRBJ2-1, with 12 bases aligning to TRBD2. CDR3 loop: CAISEGWTSGVSSYNEQFF. The CDR3 nucleotides are TGTGCCATCAGTGAGGGTTGGACTAGCGGGGTTAGCTCCTACAATGAGCAGTTCTTC.